This T cell receptor (beta chain) was identified in a study of shared clonotypes between healthy human individuals. For this clone: Its antigen remains unidentified.

The CDR3 spans 12 residues. Germline loops: CDR1 GTSNPN, CDR2 SVGIG (reference sequence). V was clipped by 1 base and J by 6 bases, with 9 bases between them. In the original workflow: For the immunoSEQ data, sequences were junction-only without quality scores, so filtering differed. The method was immunoSEQ multiplex PCR; TCRdb's version includes in-frame clones alone and lacks a portion of them. From that table come the V and J calls and clone size; the DNA was used to work out D and trimming. The sample contains a few million clones, 92% of which appear only once. Study-level results: Relative to clonotypes present in all four donors, those not shared had lower generation probabilities. Blood was the only sampled material, and tissue repertoires likely differ.

Sequencing input: naive CD4+ T cells from PBMCs. Subset: CD45RA+ positively selected. This chain links TRBV30 with TRBJ1-1; D remains unclear. The sequence derives from a man aged 18 to 30 in good health. Some clones in this sample may be carry-over from other donors' samples. CDR3 nucleotides: TGTGCCTGGAGTGGCCTTGGCCCTGAAGCTTTCTTT. Its protein product is CAWSGLGPEAFF.